Listed here are 18 T cell receptor beta chains from one sample, sequenced in a study of control samples from healthy donors and cancer patients. Clones were read by immunoSEQ multiplex PCR, and TCRdb kept only the in-frame ones, dropping some. Among fewer than 300,000 clones listed, approximately 80% were seen once. The source material was PBMCs. These receptor sequences come from a woman aged 55-69 years with lung cancer.

V and J are TRBV6-5 and TRBJ1-2; TRBD1 might be the D (5 bases). V shed 5 bases and J shed 3 bases, with 16 bases lying between them. The germline V gene has CDR1 MNHEY and CDR2 SVGAGI. The CDR3 has 15 amino acids. CDR3 loop: CASSPQTERHYGYTF. The CDR3, as DNA: TGTGCCAGCAGTCCTCAGACAGAAAGGCACTATGGCTACACCTTC.

V and J are TRBV2 and TRBJ1-1; tentatively, D is TRBD1 (5 bases). This CDR3 comprises 14 residues. Trimming took off 8 bases at V and 3 bases at J, with 16 bases between the two ends. Germline V gene sequence: CDR1 SNHLY, CDR2 FYNNEI. In DNA form, the CDR3 reads TGTGCCAGCGCACCGGGACGGTGGGACACTGAAGCTTTCTTT. It specifies CASAPGRWDTEAFF.

This clone has a handful of counts. The V and J genes are TRBV7-9 and TRBJ1-4; perhaps TRBD1 as D (6 bases). The CDR3 totals 14 residues. Germline V gene lookup returns CDR1 SEHNR and CDR2 FQNEAQ (reference sequence). V was cut by 2 bases and J by 7 bases, with 11 bases left in between. This chain's CDR3 is CASSLTGAGEKLFF. In nucleotides, the CDR3 is TGTGCCAGCAGCTTAACGGGGGCAGGTGAAAAACTGTTTTTT. The entire variable domain, with the rest obtained from reference TRBV7-9 and TRBJ1-4, is as follows: DTGVSQNPRHKITKRGQNVTFRCDPISEHNRLYWYRQTLGQGPEFLTYFQNEAQLEKSRLLSDRFSAERPKGSFSTLEIQRTEQGDSAMYLCASSLTGAGEKLFFGSGTQLSVL.

The chain links TRBV6-1 to TRBJ1-5, with D possibly matching TRBD1 (5 bases). Per the germline V gene, CDR1 is MNHNS and CDR2 is SASEGT. CDR3 length: 16 residues. V was pared by 2 bases and J by 2 bases, with 13 bases between. The CDR3 DNA is TGTGCCAGCAGTGAACAAGGGGTTTGGGGCAATCAGCCCCAGCATTTT. It translates to CASSEQGVWGNQPQHF.

The chain couples TRBV7-8 to TRBJ2-7; the match to TRBD1 covers 9 bases. Germline loops: CDR1 SGHVS, CDR2 FQNEAQ. The CDR3 contains 15 residues. Unmatched junction bases numbered 7, after V lost 3 bases and J lost 4 bases. The CDR3 nucleotides read TGTGCCAGCAGCTTCCCCGGGACAGGGCAATACGAGCAGTACTTC. This gives the protein CASSFPGTGQYEQYF.

The chain recombines TRBV2 with TRBJ1-4; D remains ambiguous. The CDR3 length is 12 residues. Trimming removed 3 bases from V and 13 bases from J, with 12 bases in between. Germline V gene sequence: CDR1 SNHLY, CDR2 FYNNEI. CDR3 DNA: TGTGCCAGCAGTGAGTCCTTCACCATACTGTTTTTT. This gives the protein CASSESFTILFF. Looking up the rest from reference TRBV2 and TRBJ1-4 gives the full variable domain: EPEVTQTPSHQVTQMGQEVILRCVPISNHLYFYWYRQILGQKVEFLVSFYNNEISEKSEIFDDQFSVERPDGSNFTLKIRSTKLEDSAMYFCASSESFTILFFGSGTQLSVL.

The chain employs TRBV3-1 (or the pseudogene TRBV3-2) and TRBJ1-1, with D unresolved. The CDR3 is 12 amino acids. Germline V lookup: CDR1 LGHDT, CDR2 YNNKEL (reference sequence). V gave up 4 bases and J gave up 6 bases, with 9 bases separating them. The CDR3 nucleotides are TGTGCCAGCAGCCGGGCCCGCTCTGAAGCTTTCTTT. It translates to CASSRARSEAFF.

CDR3 sequence: CASSLVDGGQPQHF. The CDR3 DNA follows: TGTGCCAGCAGCTTAGTGGATGGCGGGCAGCCCCAGCATTTT. The chain links TRBV7-8 to TRBJ1-5, with unresolved D. The CDR3 loop spans 14 amino acids. The V gene lost 1 base and the J gene lost 7 bases, with 11 bases spanning the gap. Per germline, CDR1 SGHVS and CDR2 FQNEAQ.

The chain combines TRBV7-9 with TRBJ2-1; TRBD2 agrees at 15 bases. J gave up 3 bases and V 4 bases, and 4 bases lay outside the gene matches. The germline V gene encodes CDR1 SEHNR and CDR2 FQNEAQ (reference sequence). This CDR3 region has 17 residues. Written as DNA, the CDR3 is TGTGCCAGCAGCTATGGGACTAGCGGGGGGCTCTACAATGAGCAGTTCTTC. Encoded protein: CASSYGTSGGLYNEQFF.

This clone occurred once. A junction boundary mismatches the germline segment, possibly from a read error. This chain links TRBV4-1 with TRBJ1-2; 10 bases agree with TRBD1. Germline V gene lookup returns CDR1 MGHRA and CDR2 YSYEKL. The CDR3 loop spans 16 amino acids. CDR3 DNA sequence: TGCGCCCGCAGCCGGGGGGCGGACAGGGGGACGATGGGCTACACCTTC. It yields the protein CARSRGADRGTMGYTF.

This chain connects TRBV12-3 or TRBV12-4 to TRBJ2-1; D is undetermined. The germline V and J ends were trimmed by 5 bases and 8 bases, with 13 bases remaining between them. This CDR3 has 13 residues. The CDR3 DNA sequence: TGTGCCAGCAGTCAAGGATCCTTCTATGAGCAGTTCTTC. Its translation is CASSQGSFYEQFF.

The chain links TRBV14 to TRBJ2-1; D uncertain. The V gene lost 3 bases and the J gene lost 7 bases, with 13 bases spanning the gap. The germline V gene encodes CDR1 SGHDN and CDR2 FVKESK. The CDR3 runs to 14 residues. The CDR3 protein is CASSHTLGTNEQFF. In DNA form, the CDR3 reads TGTGCCAGCAGCCATACTCTGGGTACAAATGAGCAGTTCTTC.

This clone occurred a few times. The V and J genes are TRBV7-9 and TRBJ2-7; D may match TRBD1 or TRBD2 (5 bases each). The germline V and J ends were trimmed by 4 bases and 5 bases, with 12 bases remaining between them. Germline V gene data show CDR1 as SEHNR and CDR2 as FQNEAQ (reference sequence). The CDR3 is made up of 13 amino acids. The CDR3 region is CASSSQEVHEQYF. The CDR3 region has the DNA TGTGCCAGCAGCTCACAGGAGGTCCACGAGCAGTACTTC.

The gene calls are TRBV18 and TRBJ1-1; D is uncertain. CDR3 size: 13 residues. From germline, CDR1 is KGHSH and CDR2 LQKENI. V was clipped by 2 bases and J by 3 bases, with 7 bases between them. The CDR3 region is CASSPGLDTEAFF. The CDR3 DNA reads TGTGCCAGCTCACCAGGGTTGGACACTGAAGCTTTCTTT.

The rearrangement joins TRBV5-8 to TRBJ2-7; 7 bases agree with TRBD1. V lost 0 bases, J lost 2 bases, and 8 bases stayed unmatched. Germline loops: CDR1 SGHTS, CDR2 YDEGEE. CDR3 length: 16 amino acids. The CDR3 nucleotides read TGTGCCAGCAGCTTGGCCCCCGACAGGGCAACCTACGAGCAGTACTTC. Its translation: CASSLAPDRATYEQYF.

This clone occurred once. The chain uses TRBV6-5 and TRBJ1-2, with a possible D match to TRBD1 (6 bases). Per germline, CDR1 MNHEY and CDR2 SVGAGI. Trimming removed 8 bases from V and 3 bases from J, with 13 bases in between. This CDR3 region has 13 residues. DNA of the CDR3: TGTGCCAGCCGCAACAGGGTAGACTATGGCTACACCTTC. The encoded protein is CASRNRVDYGYTF.

The chain links TRBV4-2 to TRBJ2-3; 8 bases align to TRBD1. The CDR3 contains 17 residues. Germline CDR1 and CDR2: LGHNA and YNFKEQ. Unmatched junction bases numbered 10, after V lost 4 bases and J lost 1 base. The CDR3 nucleotides are TGTGCCAGCAGCCCCCGCCAGGGGGCGCGCGGCACAGATACGCAGTATTTT. This codes for CASSPRQGARGTDTQYF.

The chain recombines TRBV5-4 with TRBJ2-7; D not resolved. Per the germline V gene, CDR1 is SGHNT and CDR2 is YYREEE (reference sequence). V dropped 3 bases and J dropped 5 bases, with 12 bases sitting between them. This CDR3 contains 13 residues. The CDR3 sequence: CASSSTGWDEQYF. CDR3 bases: TGTGCCAGCAGCTCAACTGGATGGGACGAGCAGTACTTC.